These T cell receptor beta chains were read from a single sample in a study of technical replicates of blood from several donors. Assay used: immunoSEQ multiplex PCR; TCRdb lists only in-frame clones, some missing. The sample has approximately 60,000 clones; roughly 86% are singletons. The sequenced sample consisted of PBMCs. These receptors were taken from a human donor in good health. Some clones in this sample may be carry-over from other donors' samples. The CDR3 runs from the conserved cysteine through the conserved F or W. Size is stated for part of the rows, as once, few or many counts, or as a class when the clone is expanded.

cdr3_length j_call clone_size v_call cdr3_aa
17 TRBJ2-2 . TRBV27 CASSLISQREGGGELFF
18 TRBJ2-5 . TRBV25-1 CASSNPGLAGGTRETQYF
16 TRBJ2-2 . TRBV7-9 CASSLGLAGGAGELFF
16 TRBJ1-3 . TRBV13 CASSLLGQGQGNTIYF
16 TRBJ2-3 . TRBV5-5 CASSSGTGGSTDTQYF
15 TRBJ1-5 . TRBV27 CASSSARTVNQPQHF
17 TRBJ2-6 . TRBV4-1 CASSQVSGAGGANVLTF
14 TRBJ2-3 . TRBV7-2 CASSRQVSTDTQYF
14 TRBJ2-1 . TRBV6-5 CATRVREGRNEQFF
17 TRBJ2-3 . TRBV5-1 CASSLMASGGGTDTQYF
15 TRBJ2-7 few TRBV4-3 CASSQDWSRNYEQYF
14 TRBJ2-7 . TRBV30 CAWKSPAGTYEQYF
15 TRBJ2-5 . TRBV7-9 CASSLQDRVKETQYF
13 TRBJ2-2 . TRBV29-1 CSVGQGGVGELFF
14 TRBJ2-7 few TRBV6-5 CASSYFRGGNEQYF
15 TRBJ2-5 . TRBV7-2 CASSSGGTAGETQYF
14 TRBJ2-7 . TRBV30 CAWSVGGSSYEQYF
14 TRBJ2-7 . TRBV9 CASSIGVGTYEQYF
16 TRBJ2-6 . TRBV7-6 CASSISRETGANVLTF
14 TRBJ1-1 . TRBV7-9 CASSQMGGNAEAFF
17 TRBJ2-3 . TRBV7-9 CASSWAGLAKGTDTQYF
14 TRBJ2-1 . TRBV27 CASSFRLAGNEQFF
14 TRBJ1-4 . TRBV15 CATSRVVKSEKLFF
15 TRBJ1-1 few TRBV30 CAWSPLRGGVAEAFF
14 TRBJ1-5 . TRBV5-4 CASSLVTRGQPQHF